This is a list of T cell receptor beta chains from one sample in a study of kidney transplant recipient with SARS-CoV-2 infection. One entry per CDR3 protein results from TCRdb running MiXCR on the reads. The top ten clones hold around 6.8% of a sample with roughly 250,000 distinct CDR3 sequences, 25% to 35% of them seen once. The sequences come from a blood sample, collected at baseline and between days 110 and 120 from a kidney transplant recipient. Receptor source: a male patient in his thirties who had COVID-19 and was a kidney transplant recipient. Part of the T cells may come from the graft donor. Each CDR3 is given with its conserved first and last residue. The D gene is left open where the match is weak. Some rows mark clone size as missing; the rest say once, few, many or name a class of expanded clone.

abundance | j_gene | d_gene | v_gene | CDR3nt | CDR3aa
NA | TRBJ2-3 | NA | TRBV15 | TGTGACACCAGCAGAGGCCGGACTCGGCTTACCACAGATACGCAGTATTTT | CDTSRGRTRLTTDTQYF
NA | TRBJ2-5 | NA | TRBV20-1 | TGCAGTGCTAGACCCGGGAGTCCGCAGACCCAGTACTTC | CSARPGSPQTQYF
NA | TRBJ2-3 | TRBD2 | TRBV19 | TGTGCCAGTAGTACAGGACTAGCGGGAGGGCCCGATACGCAGTATTTT | CASSTGLAGGPDTQYF
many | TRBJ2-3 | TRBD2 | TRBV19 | TGTGCCACCACCGGGACTAGCGGGGGGTACCCCTCCACAGATACGCAGTATTTT | CATTGTSGGYPSTDTQYF
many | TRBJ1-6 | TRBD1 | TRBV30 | TGTGCCTGGAGGGCATTCGGGACAGGAAATTCACCCCTCCACTTT | CAWRAFGTGNSPLHF
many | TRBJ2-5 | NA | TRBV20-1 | TGCAGTGCTAGGGACATACTCCAAGAGACCCAGTACTTC | CSARDILQETQYF
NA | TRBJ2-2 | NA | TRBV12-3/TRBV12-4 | TGTGCCAGCAGTCTTAGGGGGGCCGGGGAGCCGTTTTTT | CASSLRGAGEPFF
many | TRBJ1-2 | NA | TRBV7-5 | NA | CISVPETSCEVGKTYGYTF
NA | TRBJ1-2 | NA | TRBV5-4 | TGTGCCAGCTGTAGGCTCGTACCAGGAAGGACCTATGGCTACACCTTC | CASCRLVPGRTYGYTF
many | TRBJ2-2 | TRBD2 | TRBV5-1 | TGCGCCAGCAGCTTGGTGACGACTAGCGGGAGTGGCACCGGGGAGCTGTTTTTT | CASSLVTTSGSGTGELFF
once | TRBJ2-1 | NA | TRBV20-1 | TGCAGTGCTAGAGATCCCGGCCTATGGGACTACAATGAGCAGTTCTTC | CSARDPGLWDYNEQFF
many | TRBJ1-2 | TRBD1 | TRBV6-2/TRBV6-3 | TGTGCCAGCAGTCCTGGGACAGGGGGCCTCGGTGGCTACACCTTC | CASSPGTGGLGGYTF
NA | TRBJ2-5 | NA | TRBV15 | TGTGCCACCAGCACTCGTCCACGTGGTTGGGGACCGGAGACCCAGTACTTC | CATSTRPRGWGPETQYF
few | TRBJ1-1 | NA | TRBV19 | TGTGCCAGTAGTACCATGCGGGGCCCGAAGAGGACTGAAGCTTTCTTT | CASSTMRGPKRTEAFF
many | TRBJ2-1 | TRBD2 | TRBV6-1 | TGTGCCAGCAGTGAAGGGGCGGGAGGGAGCTCCTACAATGAGCAGTTCTTC | CASSEGAGGSSYNEQFF
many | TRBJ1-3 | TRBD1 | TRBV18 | TGTGCCAGCTCACCCTCCGGGACAGGGTTAAATGGAAACACCATATATTTT | CASSPSGTGLNGNTIYF
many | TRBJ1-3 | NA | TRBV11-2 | TGTGCCAGCAGCTTAGATGGGTTTGGAAACACCATATATTTT | CASSLDGFGNTIYF
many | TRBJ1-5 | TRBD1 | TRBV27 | TGTGCCAGCAGTTGGGACAGTGATCAGCCCCAGCATTTT | CASSWDSDQPQHF
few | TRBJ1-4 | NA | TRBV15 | TGTGCCACCCGAGAGTTTGCAACTAATGAAAAACTGTTTTTT | CATREFATNEKLFF
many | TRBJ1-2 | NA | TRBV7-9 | TGTGCCAGCAGCTGTTCTAAATACCATGGAAAGACCTATGGCTACACCTTC | CASSCSKYHGKTYGYTF
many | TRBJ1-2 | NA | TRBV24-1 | TGTGCCACCAGTGTAGGCAATAGTACCAGAAAGACCTATGGCTACACCTTC | CATSVGNSTRKTYGYTF
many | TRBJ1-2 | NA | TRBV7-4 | TGTGCCAGCAGCTGCAATCGTTCAGCTCGAAAGACCTATGGCTACACCTTC | CASSCNRSARKTYGYTF
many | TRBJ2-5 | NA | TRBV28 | TGTGCCAGTTTTTCCAGAGGAGGCCCCGAGGGGGAGACCCAGTACTTC | CASFSRGGPEGETQYF
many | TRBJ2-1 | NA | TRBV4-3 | TGCGCCAGCGCCCAAGAGGAGTACTCCTACAATGAGCAGTTCTTC | CASAQEEYSYNEQFF
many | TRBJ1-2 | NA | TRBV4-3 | TGCGCCAGCAGCCTTGAAAGAGGACGTCGAAAGACCTATGGCTACACCTTC | CASSLERGRRKTYGYTF
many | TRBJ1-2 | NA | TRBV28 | TGTGCCAGTATCAGCAGGATCTATGGCTACACCTTC | CASISRIYGYTF
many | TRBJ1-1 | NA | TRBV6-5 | TGTGCCAGCAGTCGGGCCGAGGGCACTGAAGCTTTCTTT | CASSRAEGTEAFF
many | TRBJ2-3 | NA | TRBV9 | TGTGCCAGCAGCCCCCACACAGATACGCAGTATTTT | CASSPHTDTQYF
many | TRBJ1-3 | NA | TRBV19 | TGTGCCAGTAGATACGACACCAATTCCGGAAACACCATATATTTT | CASRYDTNSGNTIYF
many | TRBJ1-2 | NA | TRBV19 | TGTGCCAGTAGTGCCTGCGTGACAAATCGAAAGACCTATGGCTACACCTTC | CASSACVTNRKTYGYTF
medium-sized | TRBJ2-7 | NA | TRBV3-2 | TGTGCCAGCAGGTCCGACGCATCCGAGCAGTACTTC | CASRSDASEQYF
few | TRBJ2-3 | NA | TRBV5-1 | TGCGCCAGCAGCCTGGGGGCCCGTACAGATACGCAGTATTTT | CASSLGARTDTQYF